This TCR beta chain is drawn from a study of blood T cell repertoires in COVID-19. Study background: The United States, Italy and Spain were the sources of the acute and convalescent COVID-19 samples. Sample material is recorded as cDNA or gDNA derived from T cells, B-cell-depleted T cells, or PBMCs.

Per the study methods: Using reference gene primer amplification, nucleated cell counts were estimated. Generated by immunoSEQ multiplex PCR, the TCRdb table keeps only in-frame clones and is missing some. For V, J and clone size, that table is used; D and trimming come from the DNA. The table has over 25,000 clones, approximately 84% seen once. CDR1 and CDR2 (germline): SGHTA, FQGNSA. J was trimmed by 7 bases and V by 5 bases; bases with no gene match: 6. CDR3 length: 13 residues. The chain has TRBV7-2 and TRBJ2-5; 8 bases fit TRBD2. Sequenced sample: peripheral blood. This clonotype originated in a woman aged 80 or older with acute or convalescent COVID-19. CDR3 coding DNA: TGTGCCAGCAGCGGAGACGGGGGGGCGACCCAGTACTTC. This translates into CASSGDGGATQYF. Filled out from reference TRBV7-2 and TRBJ2-5, the complete variable domain reads GAGVSQSPSNKVTEKGKDVELRCDPISGHTALYWYRQSLGQGLEFLIYFQGNSAPDKSGLPSDRFSAERTGGSVSTLTIQRTQQEDSAVYLCASSGDGGATQYFGPGTRLLVL.